Detailed here is one T cell receptor beta chain. Its specificity is not known. The PCR made use of 60 Vbeta and 13 Jbeta primers. Sequencing used immunoSEQ multiplex PCR; TCRdb keeps in-frame clones, though not all of them. The sample includes 190,000 or so clones, 80% of them seen just once. The V gene lost 10 bases and the J gene lost 6 bases, with 22 bases spanning the gap. The CDR3 covers 15 residues. Germline V gives CDR1 LNHDA, CDR2 SQIVND (reference sequence). The sample is drawn from a study of cytomegalovirus exposure and HLA in healthy donors. Looking at the study overall: In terms of ancestry, the Caucasian-associated cluster contained about four fifths of the 300 to 400 genotyped donors. The study's findings and limits: CMV antigen specificity was confirmed in vitro for a few CMV-associated chains.

Sequencing was carried out using PBMCs. The source of this sequence is a boy between 5 and 17 years old in good health and CMV-seronegative. This chain connects TRBV19 to TRBJ1-5, with D possibly TRBD1 on 5 matching bases. As DNA, the CDR3 is TGTGCCACCCACAACCCGGGGGACCGGGCTCAGCCCCAGCATTTT. Translated: CATHNPGDRAQPQHF.